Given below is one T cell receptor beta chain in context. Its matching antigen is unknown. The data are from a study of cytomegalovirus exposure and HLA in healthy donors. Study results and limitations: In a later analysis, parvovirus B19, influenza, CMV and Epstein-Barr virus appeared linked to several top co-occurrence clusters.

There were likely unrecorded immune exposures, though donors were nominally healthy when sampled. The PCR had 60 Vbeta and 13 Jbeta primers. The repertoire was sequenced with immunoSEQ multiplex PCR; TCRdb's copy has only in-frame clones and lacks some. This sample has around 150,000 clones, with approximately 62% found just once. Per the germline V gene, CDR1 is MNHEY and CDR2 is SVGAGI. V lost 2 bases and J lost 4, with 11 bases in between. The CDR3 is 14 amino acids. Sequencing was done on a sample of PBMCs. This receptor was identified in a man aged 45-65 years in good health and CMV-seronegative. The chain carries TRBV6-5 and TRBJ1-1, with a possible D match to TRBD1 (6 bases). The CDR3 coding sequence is TGTGCCAGCAGTTACCGGACAGAGAGCACTGAAGCTTTCTTT. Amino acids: CASSYRTESTEAFF.